This passage covers 18 T cell receptor beta chains from one sample sequenced in a study of blood T cell repertoires in COVID-19 (dated by TCRdb to 2018 to 2021). The library was produced with the immunoSEQ multiplex PCR assay. Here the immuneACCESS table is served through TCRdb, limited to in-frame sequences with V and J called. Missing clones are a known gap in these copies; in checked studies unresolved V genes cover under half, and the rest lacks a known reason. The sample table records about 140,000 clones; 65% to 80% of these occur just once. The ten most abundant clones make up roughly 14% of the sample. The source material was peripheral blood. The receptors stem from an elderly man with acute or convalescent COVID-19.

This chain connects TRBV2 to TRBJ2-1; perhaps TRBD2 as D (6 bases). This CDR3 is built from 12 residues. With 4 bases removed from V and 6 bases from J, the gap between germline ends came to 7 bases. Germline assignment: CDR1 SNHLY and CDR2 FYNNEI. CDR3 loop: CASSGDSNEQFF. In DNA, the CDR3 is TGTGCCAGCAGTGGGGACTCCAATGAGCAGTTCTTC. Based on the CDR3 plus reference TRBV2 and TRBJ2-1, the full variable domain is EPEVTQTPSHQVTQMGQEVILRCVPISNHLYFYWYRQILGQKVEFLVSFYNNEISEKSEIFDDQFSVERPDGSNFTLKIRSTKLEDSAMYFCASSGDSNEQFFGPGTRLTVL.

The chain has TRBV7-9 and TRBJ2-5, with 13 bases matching TRBD2. The V segment lost 3 bases and the J segment 9 bases; nucleotides outside the gene matches: 4. CDR1 and CDR2 from the germline V gene are SEHNR and FQNEAQ (reference sequence). The CDR3 runs to 14 residues. The CDR3 DNA follows: TGTGCCAGCAGCTTTACTAGCGGGGGGGAGGCCCAGTACTTC. Translation: CASSFTSGGEAQYF. The variable domain in full, completed from reference TRBV7-9 and TRBJ2-5, reads DTGVSQNPRHKITKRGQNVTFRCDPISEHNRLYWYRQTLGQGPEFLTYFQNEAQLEKSRLLSDRFSAERPKGSFSTLEIQRTEQGDSAMYLCASSFTSGGEAQYFGPGTRLLVL.

On this clone: The same CDR3 also results from other DNA sequences found in this sample. The CDR3 DNA follows: TGTGCCAGCAGCCAAGTTAGGCAGGGAAGCTACGAGCAGTACTTC. This gives the protein CASSQVRQGSYEQYF. This rearrangement joins TRBV4-2 to TRBJ2-7; tentative D call: TRBD1 (5 bases). V was pared by 1 base and J by 3 bases, with 13 bases between. Germline lookup yields CDR1 LGHNA and CDR2 YNFKEQ. The CDR3 has 15 residues.

The CDR3 bases are TGTGCCAGCAGCTTTTCGGGACAGGGCCGCGAGCAGTACTTC. This encodes CASSFSGQGREQYF. The chain has TRBV11-2 and TRBJ2-7; 9 bases match TRBD1. V gave up 3 bases and J gave up 6 bases; unmatched junction bases: 6. This CDR3 has 14 residues. Germline CDR1 is SGHAT and CDR2 is FQNNGV. The full variable domain, completed using reference TRBV11-2 and TRBJ2-7, is EAGVAQSPRYKIIEKRQSVAFWCNPISGHATLYWYQQILGQGPKLLIQFQNNGVVDDSQLPKDRFSAERLKGVDSTLKIQPAKLEDSAVYLCASSFSGQGREQYFGPGTRLTVT.

This clone was found once. The chain links TRBV7-6 to TRBJ2-3, with TRBD2 identical over 7 bases. V trimming: 8 bases; J trimming: 4 bases; junction bases outside the gene matches: 6. The V gene's germline CDR1 is SGHVS and CDR2 FNYEAQ. The CDR3 is made up of 13 amino acids. CDR3 protein: CASRPLAADTQYF. The CDR3 DNA reads TGTGCCAGCCGGCCTCTAGCGGCAGATACGCAGTATTTT.

V and J are TRBV2 and TRBJ2-5; D gene uncertain. The CDR3 is 13 amino acids. The V end was cut by 6 bases, the J end by 1 base, with 9 bases between. CDR1 is SNHLY, CDR2 FYNNEI, per germline. The CDR3: CASSELLQETQYF. DNA of the CDR3: TGTGCCAGCAGCGAACTCCTCCAAGAGACCCAGTACTTC.

The chain uses TRBV19 and TRBJ1-5; D unclear. Germline V gene sequence: CDR1 LNHDA, CDR2 SQIVND (reference sequence). CDR3 length: 16 residues. The germline V and J ends were trimmed by 4 bases and 3 bases, with 16 bases remaining between them. Written as DNA, the CDR3 is TGTGCCAGTAGTAACCCTCGGGAGGGTGTCAATCAGCCCCAGCATTTT. Protein sequence: CASSNPREGVNQPQHF.

This rearrangement joins TRBV2 to TRBJ2-5, with a tentative D call TRBD1 (6 bases). In germline, CDR1 is SNHLY, CDR2 FYNNEI. The CDR3 spans 15 residues. V lost 0 bases, J lost 4 bases, and 12 bases lay in between. The CDR3 DNA is TGTGCCAGCAGTGAAGCGGGGGCGGGCCGAGAGACCCAGTACTTC. Its translation: CASSEAGAGRETQYF.

This clone was picked up a small number of times. The V call is TRBV4-2, the J call TRBJ2-5; D is undetermined. Between the trimmed V and J ends, which lost 2 bases and 2 bases, there was a span of 6 bases. The CDR3 covers 13 residues. Germline values: CDR1 LGHNA, CDR2 YNFKEQ. CDR3 nucleotides: TGTGCCAGCAGCCAATCTAAGCAAGAGACCCAGTACTTC. Protein sequence: CASSQSKQETQYF.

The chain is built from TRBV19 and TRBJ1-5; TRBD1 matches at 8 bases. V lost 4 bases and J lost 0; bases outside the gene matches: 20. Per germline, CDR1 LNHDA and CDR2 SQIVND (reference sequence). This CDR3 contains 21 residues. The CDR3 nucleotides are TGTGCCAGTAGTAGACGGACAGGGTCAACTAGTGATGCTCATAGCAATCAGCCCCAGCATTTT. Translated: CASSRRTGSTSDAHSNQPQHF. The variable domain in full, completed from reference TRBV19 and TRBJ1-5, reads DGGITQSPKYLFRKEGQNVTLSCEQNLNHDAMYWYRQDPGQGLRLIYYSQIVNDFQKGDIAEGYSVSREKKESFPLTVTSAQKNPTAFYLCASSRRTGSTSDAHSNQPQHFGDGTRLSIL.

The CDR3, as DNA: TGTGCCAGCAGCTTATACGGGGTCAACAATCAGCCCCAGCATTTT. Amino acid sequence: CASSLYGVNNQPQHF. The rearrangement joins TRBV7-9 to TRBJ1-5; D is ambiguous. The CDR3 spans 15 residues. CDR1 and CDR2 (germline): SEHNR, FQNEAQ (reference sequence). Trimming removed 2 bases at V and 3 bases at J, with 11 bases between.

The V call is TRBV29-1, the J call TRBJ2-3; 9 positions match TRBD2. V was pared by 6 bases and J by 0 bases, with 4 bases of the junction left unmatched. CDR1 is SQVTM, CDR2 ANQGSEA, per germline. CDR3 length: 14 residues. CDR3 nucleotide sequence: TGCAGCGTACTCCTAGCGGGGAGCACAGATACGCAGTATTTT. It yields the protein CSVLLAGSTDTQYF.

This clone was detected once. The chain employs TRBV4-3 and TRBJ2-1, with unresolved D. Trimming cost V 1 base and J 9 bases, with 10 bases left between them. This CDR3 has 13 residues. Germline CDR1 is LGHNA and CDR2 is YSLEER. CDR3 bases: TGCGCCAGCAGCCAAGTCTCATCCGGTGAGCAGTTCTTC. Protein product: CASSQVSSGEQFF.

The chain employs TRBV19 and TRBJ2-5; 9 nucleotides align to TRBD1. The CDR3 runs to 14 residues. Germline CDR1 and CDR2: LNHDA and SQIVND (reference sequence). The V segment lost 6 bases and the J segment 6 bases; nucleotides outside the gene matches: 8. The CDR3 reads CASRSNRGPQTQYF. The CDR3 DNA reads as TGTGCCAGTAGGAGCAACAGGGGGCCGCAGACCCAGTACTTC.

The V gene is TRBV4-2, the J gene TRBJ2-7; possible D gene TRBD1, 6 bases. V was shortened by 0 bases and J by 0 bases, with 12 bases between the two germline ends. The germline CDR1 and CDR2 sequences are LGHNA and YNFKEQ. This CDR3 is 16 amino acids long. The DNA for the CDR3 is TGTGCCAGCAGCCAAGAGGGGGCCGTGACCTCCTACGAGCAGTACTTC. This codes for CASSQEGAVTSYEQYF.

The table lists this clone with a few counts. The chain couples TRBV3-1 (or the pseudogene TRBV3-2) to TRBJ1-1; no clear D gene. V was clipped by 1 base and J by 7 bases, with 16 bases between them. This CDR3 spans 15 amino acids. Germline V gene data show CDR1 as LGHDT and CDR2 as YNNKEL (reference sequence). CDR3 region: CASSQGIPETSEAFF. The CDR3 DNA sequence: TGTGCCAGCAGCCAAGGTATCCCCGAAACAAGTGAAGCTTTCTTT.

This clone has more than one count but fewer than ten. This chain connects TRBV15 to TRBJ2-6, with TRBD1 matching over 7 bases. CDR3 size: 18 residues. V dropped 0 bases and J dropped 2; count of bases not matched to a gene: 7. The germline gives CDR1 LNHNV, CDR2 YYDKDF (reference sequence). As DNA, the CDR3 is TGTGCCACCAGCAGAGATGCCATACAGGGGACTGGGGCCAACGTCCTGACTTTC. Translation gives CATSRDAIQGTGANVLTF.

CDR3 nucleotide sequence: TGTGCCAGCAGTGCGGGACAGGGGAGGACCTACGAGCAGTACTTC. Translation: CASSAGQGRTYEQYF. The chain carries TRBV27 and TRBJ2-7; 10 bases are a match to TRBD1. The germline gives CDR1 MNHEY, CDR2 SMNVEV (reference sequence). V lost 5 bases, J lost 2 bases, and 6 bases stayed unmatched. The length of the CDR3 is 15 residues.